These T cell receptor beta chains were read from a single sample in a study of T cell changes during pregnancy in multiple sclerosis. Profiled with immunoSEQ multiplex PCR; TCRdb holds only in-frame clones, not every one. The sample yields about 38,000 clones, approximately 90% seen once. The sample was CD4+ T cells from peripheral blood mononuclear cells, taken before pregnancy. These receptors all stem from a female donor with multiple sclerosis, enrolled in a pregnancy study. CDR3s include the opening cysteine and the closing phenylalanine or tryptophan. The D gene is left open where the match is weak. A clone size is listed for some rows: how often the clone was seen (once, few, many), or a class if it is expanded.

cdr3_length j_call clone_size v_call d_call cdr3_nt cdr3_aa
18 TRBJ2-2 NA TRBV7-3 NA TGTGCCAGCAGCTTAAGTCCGACTCCGGCGGGGTACACCGGGGAGCTGTTTTTT CASSLSPTPAGYTGELFF
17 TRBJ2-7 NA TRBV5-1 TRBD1 TGCGCCAGCAGCGTCTGGCAGACAGGGAATTCTGCGAACGAGCAGTACTTC CASSVWQTGNSANEQYF
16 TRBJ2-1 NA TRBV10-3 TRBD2 TGTGCCATCAGTCCCCCACTAGCGGGGGAAATAAATGAGCAGTTCTTC CAISPPLAGEINEQFF
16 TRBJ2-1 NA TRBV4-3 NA TGCGCCAGCAGCCCTAGGTTGACGGGGGTTTACAATGAGCAGTTCTTC CASSPRLTGVYNEQFF
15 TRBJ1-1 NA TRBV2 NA TGTGCCAGCAGTGTTGGCAATGGTTGGAACACTGAAGCTTTCTTT CASSVGNGWNTEAFF
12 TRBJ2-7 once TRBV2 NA TGTGCCAGCAGTGAACCCCCCCCGGAGCAGTACTTC CASSEPPPEQYF
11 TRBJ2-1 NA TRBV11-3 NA TGTGCCAGCAGCCGGGGCAATGAGCAGTTCTTC CASSRGNEQFF
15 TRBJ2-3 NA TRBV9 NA TGTGCCAGCAGCGTAGGCGGGGCCAGCACAGATACGCAGTATTTT CASSVGGASTDTQYF
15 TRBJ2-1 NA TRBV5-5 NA TGTGCCAGCAGCTTCTGGGCAGAAAGACCCTATGAGCAGTTCTTC CASSFWAERPYEQFF
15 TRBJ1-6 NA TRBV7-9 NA TGTGCCAGCAGCTTACAGGGTGTCCATAATTCACCCCTCCACTTT CASSLQGVHNSPLHF
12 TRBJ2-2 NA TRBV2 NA TGTGCCAGCTCAGGCGACACCGGGGAGCTGTTTTTT CASSGDTGELFF
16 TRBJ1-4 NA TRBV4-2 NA TGTGCCAGCAGCCAATCCTCCTCCCCAACTAATGAAAAACTGTTTTTT CASSQSSSPTNEKLFF
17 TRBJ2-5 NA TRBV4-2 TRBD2 TGTGCCAGCAGCCCGCTTCTAGCGGGAGATTCTCAAGAGACCCAGTACTTC CASSPLLAGDSQETQYF
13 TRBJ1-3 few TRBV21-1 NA TGTGCCAGCAGCAACAGGGTGAGAAACACCATATATTTT CASSNRVRNTIYF
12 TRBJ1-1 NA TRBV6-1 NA TGTGCCAGCACATTTCGGGGTGCTGAAGCTTTCTTT CASTFRGAEAFF
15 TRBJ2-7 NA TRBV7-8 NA TGTGCCAGCAGCTTGGACGGGGTGTTCCCCTCCGAGCAGTACTTC CASSLDGVFPSEQYF
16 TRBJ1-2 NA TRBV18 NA TGTGCCAGCTCACCTCCGGCGGGTACTTCTAACTATGGCTACACCTTC CASSPPAGTSNYGYTF
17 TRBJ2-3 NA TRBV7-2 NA TGTGCCAGCAGCCGCAGGGGAGCGGGGCTTCGCACAGATACGCAGTATTTT CASSRRGAGLRTDTQYF
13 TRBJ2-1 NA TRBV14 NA TGTGCCAGCAGCGCTGACTTGTACAATGAGCAGTTCTTC CASSADLYNEQFF
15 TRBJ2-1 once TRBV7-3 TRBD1 TGTGCCAGCAGCTTAGACAGGGGGTCCCACAATGAGCAGTTCTTC CASSLDRGSHNEQFF
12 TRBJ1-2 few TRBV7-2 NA TGTGCCAGCAGTCCTAGGGGGTTTGGCTACACCTTC CASSPRGFGYTF
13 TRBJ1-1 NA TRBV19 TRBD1 TGTGCCAGTAGTCCCCGGGACAGGGCTGAAGCTTTCTTT CASSPRDRAEAFF
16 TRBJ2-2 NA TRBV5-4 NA TGTGCCAGCAGCTTACCGACAGCCACTATTCCCGGGGAGCTGTTTTTT CASSLPTATIPGELFF
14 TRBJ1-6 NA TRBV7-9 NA TGTGCCAGCAGCTCCGACAGCTCTTTCCAACCCCTCCACTTT CASSSDSSFQPLHF
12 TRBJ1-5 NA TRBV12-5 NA TGTGCTAGTGGTTTGGGATCCAGGGCCCAGCATTTT CASGLGSRAQHF
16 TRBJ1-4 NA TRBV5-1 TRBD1 TGCGCCAGCAGCCATGGGGACAGGGCATCCTATGAAAAACTGTTTTTT CASSHGDRASYEKLFF
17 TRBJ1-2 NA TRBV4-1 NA TGCGCCAGCAGCCAAGATCTCGGTACAGGGAAGTCTTATGGCTACACCTTC CASSQDLGTGKSYGYTF
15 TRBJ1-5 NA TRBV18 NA TGTGCCAGCTCACCTCAGGGTTTTGGAAATCAGCCCCAGCATTTT CASSPQGFGNQPQHF
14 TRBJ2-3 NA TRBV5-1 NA TGCGCCAGCAGCTTGGGCAGGAGCACAGATACGCAGTATTTT CASSLGRSTDTQYF
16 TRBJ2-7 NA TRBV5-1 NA TGCGCCAGCAGCTTGGCCCTGAGCTCTACTTCCTACGAGCAGTACTTC CASSLALSSTSYEQYF
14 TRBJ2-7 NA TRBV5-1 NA TGCGCCAGCAGCTTGGCCGGGGTGGGTTACGAGCAGTACTTC CASSLAGVGYEQYF
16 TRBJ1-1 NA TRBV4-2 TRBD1 TGTGCCAGCAGCTCAGGGGGTGCGGACTCCGGGACTGAAGCTTTCTTT CASSSGGADSGTEAFF
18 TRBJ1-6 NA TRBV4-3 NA TGCGCCAGCAGCCGCCGAGTAGCTCGGACAGACTATAATTCACCCCTCCACTTT CASSRRVARTDYNSPLHF
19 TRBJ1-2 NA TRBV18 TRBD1 TGTGCCAGCTCACCACCAGGGCGACAGGGGATCGCTATGGGCTATGGCTACACCTTC CASSPPGRQGIAMGYGYTF
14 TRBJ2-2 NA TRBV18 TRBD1 TGTGCCAGCTCACGCGGGACAGGGAATCGGGAGCTGTTTTTT CASSRGTGNRELFF
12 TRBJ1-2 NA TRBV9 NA TGTGCCAGCAGCGCGGTGCTCTATGGCTACACCTTC CASSAVLYGYTF
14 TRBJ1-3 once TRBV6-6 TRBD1 TGTGCCAGCAGCTCCTACAGGGGTGGAAACACCATATATTTT CASSSYRGGNTIYF
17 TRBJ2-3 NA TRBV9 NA TGTGCCAGCAGCGTAAATCCCGGGGATCCCGAGGGCCTAACGCAGTATTTT CASSVNPGDPEGLTQYF
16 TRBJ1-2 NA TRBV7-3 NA TGTGCCAGCAGCCTCTATGAGGACAGTAAAAACTATGGCTACACCTTC CASSLYEDSKNYGYTF
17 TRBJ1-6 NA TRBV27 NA TGTGCCAGCAGTTTACTCGCGCCGTGGAGGATTAATTCACCCCTCCACTTT CASSLLAPWRINSPLHF
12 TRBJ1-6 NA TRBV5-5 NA TGTGCCAGCAGCTTGGTTAGTTCACCCCTCCACTTT CASSLVSSPLHF
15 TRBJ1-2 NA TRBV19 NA TGTGCCAGTAGTAGGGGCTCGGACACAGATTATGGCTACACCTTC CASSRGSDTDYGYTF
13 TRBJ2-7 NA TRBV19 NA TGTGCCAGTCTCCGCCGGGACTCGGGCGAGCAGTACTTC CASLRRDSGEQYF
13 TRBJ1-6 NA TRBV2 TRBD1 TGTGCCAGCCTTGACAGGGGTTATTCACCCCTCCACTTT CASLDRGYSPLHF
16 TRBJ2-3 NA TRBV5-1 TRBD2 TGCGCCAGCGCAGCGGCCGGGACTAGCGGCACAGATACGCAGTATTTT CASAAAGTSGTDTQYF
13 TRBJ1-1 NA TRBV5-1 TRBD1 TGCGCCAGCACGACAGGGGCGAACACTGAAGCTTTCTTT CASTTGANTEAFF
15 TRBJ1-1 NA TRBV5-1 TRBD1 TGCGCCAGCAGCGGGACAGCCTACATGAACACTGAAGCTTTCTTT CASSGTAYMNTEAFF
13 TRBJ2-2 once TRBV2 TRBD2 TGTGCCAGCGGGGGGGGAGCCACCGGGGAGCTGTTTTTT CASGGGATGELFF
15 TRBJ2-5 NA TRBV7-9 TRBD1 TGTGCCAGCAAAGCCCCCAGGGGGCCCCAAGAGACCCAGTACTTC CASKAPRGPQETQYF
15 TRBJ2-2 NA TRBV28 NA TGTGCCAGCTTCAATTCTCGCCGGGGGACCGGGGAGCTGTTTTTT CASFNSRRGTGELFF
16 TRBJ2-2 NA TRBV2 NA TGTGCCAGCAGTGAAGCGGTCACAGGATCCACCGGGGAGCTGTTTTTT CASSEAVTGSTGELFF
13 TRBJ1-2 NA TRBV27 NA TGTGCCAGCAGTCCGGCAGGCCTCTATGGCTACACCTTC CASSPAGLYGYTF
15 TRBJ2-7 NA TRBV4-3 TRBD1 TGCGCCAGCAGCGCCCCAGGGGGTTCGGTGCACGAGCAGTACTTC CASSAPGGSVHEQYF
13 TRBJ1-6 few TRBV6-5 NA TGTGCCAGCAGCCTAATAGCGGGGGGACCCCTCCACTTT CASSLIAGGPLHF
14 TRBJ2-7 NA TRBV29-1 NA TGCAGCGTTGAAGTCGGAGGAACCTCCTACGAGCAGTACTTC CSVEVGGTSYEQYF
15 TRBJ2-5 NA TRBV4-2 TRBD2 TGTGCCAGCAGCCCAGCAGGCGGGGGTTCAGAGACCCAGTACTTC CASSPAGGGSETQYF
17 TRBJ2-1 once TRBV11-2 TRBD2 TGTGCCAGCAGCTCCTGGGGTAGCGGGGGGGAAGGGTATGAGCAGTTCTTC CASSSWGSGGEGYEQFF
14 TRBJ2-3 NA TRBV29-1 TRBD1 TGCAGCGGGACAGGGCGGTTTCGGACAGATACGCAGTATTTT CSGTGRFRTDTQYF
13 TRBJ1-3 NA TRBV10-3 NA TGTGCCATCAGTGAGTCCACTGGAAACACCATATATTTT CAISESTGNTIYF